The entry that follows covers one T cell receptor beta chain sequence. Its antigen is undetermined. Within the sample, other DNA sequences also encode this same CDR3. The data derive from a study of shared clonotypes between healthy human individuals. The assay was carried out at the deep level. Method: immunoSEQ multiplex PCR; TCRdb's copy keeps in-frame clones and lacks some. The sample yields 450,000 to 500,000 clones, roughly 85% seen once. After removal of 5 bases from V and 8 bases from J, the junction contained 4 bases not matched to a gene. The length of the CDR3 is 13 residues. The germline CDR1 and CDR2 sequences are GTSNPN and SVGIG (reference sequence). Study observations and caveats: Blood was the only sampled material, and tissue repertoires likely differ. Owing to a small donor count, the genetic and exposure-history diversity represented was limited. Clonotype sharing among the donors was expected to vary with sequencing depth.

Sequences were obtained from PBMCs. The chain employs TRBV30 and TRBJ1-4; 11 positions match TRBD1. The TCR was taken from a woman aged 40 to 50 in good health. Some clones in this sample may be carry-over from other donors' samples. The CDR3 coding sequence is TGTGCCTGGTCACGGGACAGGGGGGAAAAACTGTTTTTT. This sequence encodes CAWSRDRGEKLFF.